These 16 T cell receptor beta chains came from one sample sequenced in a study of blood T cells in healthy people across ages (dated by TCRdb to about 2015). Preparation of the library involved 5' RACE. Instrument used: Illumina HiSeq 2500. A second PCR of about 6 to 11 cycles was performed with a sample-barcoded 5' primer and a J-beta primer mix. TCRdb reanalyzed the raw reads on its own, using fastp at Q25 for trimming and MiXCR for clone calling, and kept in-frame beta chains. Duplicate CDR3 protein sequences are folded into a single record with the most common DNA and genes. The sample table lists about 1.5 million distinct CDR3 sequences, around 42% of them with a count of one. The ten biggest clones cover roughly 8.2% of the sample. Sample: blood. The source is a woman aged 18-29 years in good health.

The rearrangement joins TRBV5-1 to TRBJ2-7; a weak D match, TRBD1 (6 bases). There are 14 residues in the CDR3. V lost 8 bases and J lost 0, with 15 bases in between. CDR1 and CDR2 from the germline V gene are SGHRS and YFSETQ. The CDR3 nucleotides are TGCGCCAGTTCACAGGGCTCCTACTCCTACGAGCAGTACTTC. This encodes CASSQGSYSYEQYF.

The J gene is TRBJ2-3, the V gene TRBV20-1, with a weak D call TRBD1 (6 bases). Per germline, CDR1 DFQATT and CDR2 SNEGSKA (reference sequence). The CDR3 has 14 residues. V dropped 5 bases and J dropped 0 bases, with 12 bases sitting between them. CDR3 sequence (DNA): TGCAGTGCTGAACGGGACACCAGCACAGATACGCAGTATTTT. Translation gives CSAERDTSTDTQYF.

The chain couples TRBV20-1 to TRBJ2-3; 9 bases line up with TRBD2. The germline gives CDR1 DFQATT, CDR2 SNEGSKA (reference sequence). The CDR3 has 13 amino acids. This CDR3 reads CSDQRGAPDTQYF. CDR3 DNA: TGCAGCGACCAGCGGGGGGCACCAGATACGCAGTATTTT.

The rearrangement links TRBV6-6 to TRBJ1-2; possibly TRBD1 for D (6 bases). Per the germline V gene, CDR1 is MNHNY and CDR2 is SVGAGI (reference sequence). This CDR3 spans 16 amino acids. Trimming stripped 6 bases from V and 1 base from J, with 18 bases between. In nucleotides, the CDR3 is TGTGCCAGCAGCTCCCTCCATCCGGACAGTAACTATGGCTACACCTTC. It specifies CASSSLHPDSNYGYTF.

This chain joins TRBV9 and TRBJ2-2, with D hard to call. Trimming pared 4 bases from V and 5 bases from J, leaving 15 bases between. The germline CDR1 and CDR2 sequences are SGDLS and YYNGEE. The CDR3 has 15 residues. CDR3 sequence (DNA): TGTGCCAGCAGCCCCTCAGTAGTATCAACCGGGGAGCTGTTTTTT. Amino acids: CASSPSVVSTGELFF.

The V gene is TRBV10-1, the J gene TRBJ2-7; D is perhaps TRBD2 (5 bases). V lost 4 bases and J 4 bases, leaving 17 bases between the germline ends. Per germline, CDR1 WNHNN and CDR2 SYGVQD (reference sequence). The CDR3 spans 15 residues. The CDR3 is CASSGLGAAGYEQYF. CDR3 bases: TGCGCCAGCAGTGGTCTTGGAGCGGCTGGGTACGAGCAGTACTTC.

This chain joins TRBV20-1 and TRBJ2-7, with 8 bases fitting TRBD2. Germline trimming cut 5 bases from V and 3 bases from J; bases unmatched to any gene: 21. CDR1 is DFQATT, CDR2 SNEGSKA, per germline (reference sequence). The CDR3 extends over 18 amino acids. This CDR3 reads CSAPSPTSGGLPFYEQYF. The CDR3 DNA sequence: TGCAGTGCTCCGAGTCCAACCAGCGGGGGCCTACCCTTCTACGAGCAGTACTTC.

The chain employs TRBV6-6 and TRBJ2-5; 8 nucleotides align to TRBD2. V trimming: 6 bases; J trimming: 4 bases; junction bases outside the gene matches: 13. The CDR3 consists of 16 residues. Germline V gives CDR1 MNHNY, CDR2 SVGAGI (reference sequence). CDR3 residues: CASRSTSGPPSETQYF. CDR3 in DNA: TGTGCCAGCAGGTCAACTAGCGGCCCTCCCTCAGAGACCCAGTACTTC.

V gene TRBV6-5 combines with J gene TRBJ2-2, with TRBD2 identical over 12 bases. Unmatched junction bases numbered 2, after V lost 3 bases and J lost 6 bases. The CDR3 consists of 15 residues. Looked up from germline, CDR1 is MNHEY and CDR2 is SVGAGI. As DNA, the CDR3 is TGTGCCAGCAGTTATCTAGCGGGGGGGTCCGGGGAGCTGTTTTTT. It yields the protein CASSYLAGGSGELFF.

The chain carries TRBV11-2 and TRBJ2-1; no reliable D call. The CDR3 totals 14 residues. With 5 bases removed from V and 5 bases from J, the gap between germline ends came to 13 bases. The germline V gene has CDR1 SGHAT and CDR2 FQNNGV. This CDR3 is CASSHRTRNNEQFF. CDR3 nucleotide sequence: TGTGCCAGCAGCCACCGGACGAGAAACAATGAGCAGTTCTTC.

The chain employs TRBV29-1 and TRBJ2-7, with D perhaps TRBD2 (5 bases). In germline, CDR1 is SQVTM, CDR2 ANQGSEA. With 6 bases removed from V and 9 bases from J, the gap between germline ends came to 21 bases. CDR3 length: 13 residues. The CDR3 sequence: CSVVGEQIGRQYF. The CDR3 coding sequence is TGCAGCGTGGTCGGGGAACAGATCGGGCGGCAGTACTTC.

This clonotype showed up just once. V and J are TRBV7-2 and TRBJ2-5; 11 bases fit TRBD2. V shed 1 base, J shed 1 base, and the junction held 8 bases outside the gene matches. The CDR3 length is 18 residues. From germline, CDR1 is SGHTA and CDR2 FQGNSA. The CDR3 bases are TGTGCCAGCAGCTTAGAGGGGCGCCTAGCGGGGGGCCAAGAGACCCAGTACTTC. Encoded protein: CASSLEGRLAGGQETQYF.

The J gene is TRBJ1-1, the V gene TRBV11-2; TRBD1 agrees at 11 bases. The CDR3 spans 15 residues. The V and J ends lost 5 bases and 2 bases, in that order; junction bases with no gene match: 4. Germline CDR1 SGHAT, CDR2 FQNNGV. The CDR3, as DNA: TGTGCCAGCAGCCGGACAGGGGGCGGTAACACTGAAGCTTTCTTT. It encodes CASSRTGGGNTEAFF.

The chain combines TRBV15 with TRBJ2-1; 8 nucleotides line up with TRBD2. The V and J ends lost 1 base and 2 bases, in that order; junction bases with no gene match: 7. From germline, CDR1 is LNHNV and CDR2 YYDKDF (reference sequence). There are 17 residues in the CDR3. CDR3 sequence: CATSRVPLAGTYNEQFF. In DNA, the CDR3 is TGTGCCACCAGCAGAGTACCCTTAGCGGGGACCTACAATGAGCAGTTCTTC. Together with reference TRBV15 and TRBJ2-1, the CDR3 gives the full variable domain: DAMVIQNPRYQVTQFGKPVTLSCSQTLNHNVMYWYQQKSSQAPKLLFHYYDKDFNNEADTPDNFQSRRPNTSFCFLDIRSPGLGDTAMYLCATSRVPLAGTYNEQFFGPGTRLTVL.

The rearrangement joins TRBV7-9 to TRBJ2-7; D may correspond to TRBD1 or TRBD2 (5 bases each). V dropped 3 bases and J dropped 1 base, with 16 bases sitting between them. The germline V gene encodes CDR1 SEHNR and CDR2 FQNEAQ (reference sequence). The CDR3 consists of 16 residues. Written as DNA, the CDR3 is TGTGCCAGCAGCTTGAAGACCGGGGCCTCATCCTACGAGCAGTACTTC. Translation: CASSLKTGASSYEQYF.

The chain uses TRBV7-9 and TRBJ2-1, with 9 bases identical to TRBD1. The CDR3 is 15 residues long. The V gene's germline CDR1 is SEHNR and CDR2 FQNEAQ (reference sequence). With 5 bases clipped from V and 8 bases from J, the junction kept 10 bases outside the gene matches. CDR3: CASSLAGTGQDEQFF. In DNA form, the CDR3 reads TGTGCCAGCAGCCTCGCCGGGACAGGGCAGGATGAGCAGTTCTTC.